This T cell receptor beta chain derives from a study of shared clonotypes between healthy human individuals. Overall study context: Donors were a couple of women and a few men aged 18 to 49. Overall study results and limits: Clonotype sharing among donors, it was expected, would be affected by sequencing depth. Unshared clonotypes carried lower generation probabilities than those common to all four donors.

Per sorted-subset replicate PCR, input was approximately 200 ng DNA, representing roughly 29,000 T cell genomes. Libraries were prepared by immunoSEQ multiplex PCR; TCRdb keeps only in-frame clonotypes and omits some of them. This table holds about 2 million clones, less than 95% found once. In the naive CD8 group, cells lacked CD45RO and were positively selected for CCR7, so terminally differentiated effector memory CD45RA+ cells were left out. The CDR3 has 16 residues. Germline V CDR1 and CDR2: LNHDA, SQIVND (reference sequence). V was trimmed by 3 bases and J by 2 bases, leaving 16 bases between them. In regard to this clone: Its specificity is not known.

V and J are TRBV19 and TRBJ1-1; D possibly corresponds to TRBD1 (5 bases). The sample taken for sequencing was naive CD8+ T cells sorted from blood. The TCR comes from a man between 18 and 29 years old in good health. The CDR3 sequence is CASSIPGDSSNTEAFF. In DNA form, the CDR3 reads TGTGCCAGTAGTATTCCGGGTGACAGCTCAAACACTGAAGCTTTCTTT.